This T cell receptor (beta chain) was profiled in a study of shared clonotypes between healthy human individuals. The CDR3 runs to 12 residues. Trimming left V 7 bases short and J 0 bases short, with 9 bases between. Germline CDR1 reads SQVTM; CDR2 reads ANQGSEA. This clone is a singleton in its sample. Here immunoSEQ multiplex PCR was the method, and the copy in TCRdb shows in-frame clones only, minus some. Here the sample spans about 2.4 million clones, approximately 93% being singletons. The gene calls are TRBV29-1 and TRBJ1-1; no definite D call. The specimen sequenced was naive CD4+ T cells from PBMCs. As to subset: CD45RA+ positively selected. This TCR was recovered from a man aged 18-30 years in good health. Some clones in this sample may be carry-over from other donors' samples. The CDR3 loop is CSGVGMNTEAFF. The CDR3 coding sequence is TGCAGCGGGGTAGGAATGAACACTGAAGCTTTCTTT.